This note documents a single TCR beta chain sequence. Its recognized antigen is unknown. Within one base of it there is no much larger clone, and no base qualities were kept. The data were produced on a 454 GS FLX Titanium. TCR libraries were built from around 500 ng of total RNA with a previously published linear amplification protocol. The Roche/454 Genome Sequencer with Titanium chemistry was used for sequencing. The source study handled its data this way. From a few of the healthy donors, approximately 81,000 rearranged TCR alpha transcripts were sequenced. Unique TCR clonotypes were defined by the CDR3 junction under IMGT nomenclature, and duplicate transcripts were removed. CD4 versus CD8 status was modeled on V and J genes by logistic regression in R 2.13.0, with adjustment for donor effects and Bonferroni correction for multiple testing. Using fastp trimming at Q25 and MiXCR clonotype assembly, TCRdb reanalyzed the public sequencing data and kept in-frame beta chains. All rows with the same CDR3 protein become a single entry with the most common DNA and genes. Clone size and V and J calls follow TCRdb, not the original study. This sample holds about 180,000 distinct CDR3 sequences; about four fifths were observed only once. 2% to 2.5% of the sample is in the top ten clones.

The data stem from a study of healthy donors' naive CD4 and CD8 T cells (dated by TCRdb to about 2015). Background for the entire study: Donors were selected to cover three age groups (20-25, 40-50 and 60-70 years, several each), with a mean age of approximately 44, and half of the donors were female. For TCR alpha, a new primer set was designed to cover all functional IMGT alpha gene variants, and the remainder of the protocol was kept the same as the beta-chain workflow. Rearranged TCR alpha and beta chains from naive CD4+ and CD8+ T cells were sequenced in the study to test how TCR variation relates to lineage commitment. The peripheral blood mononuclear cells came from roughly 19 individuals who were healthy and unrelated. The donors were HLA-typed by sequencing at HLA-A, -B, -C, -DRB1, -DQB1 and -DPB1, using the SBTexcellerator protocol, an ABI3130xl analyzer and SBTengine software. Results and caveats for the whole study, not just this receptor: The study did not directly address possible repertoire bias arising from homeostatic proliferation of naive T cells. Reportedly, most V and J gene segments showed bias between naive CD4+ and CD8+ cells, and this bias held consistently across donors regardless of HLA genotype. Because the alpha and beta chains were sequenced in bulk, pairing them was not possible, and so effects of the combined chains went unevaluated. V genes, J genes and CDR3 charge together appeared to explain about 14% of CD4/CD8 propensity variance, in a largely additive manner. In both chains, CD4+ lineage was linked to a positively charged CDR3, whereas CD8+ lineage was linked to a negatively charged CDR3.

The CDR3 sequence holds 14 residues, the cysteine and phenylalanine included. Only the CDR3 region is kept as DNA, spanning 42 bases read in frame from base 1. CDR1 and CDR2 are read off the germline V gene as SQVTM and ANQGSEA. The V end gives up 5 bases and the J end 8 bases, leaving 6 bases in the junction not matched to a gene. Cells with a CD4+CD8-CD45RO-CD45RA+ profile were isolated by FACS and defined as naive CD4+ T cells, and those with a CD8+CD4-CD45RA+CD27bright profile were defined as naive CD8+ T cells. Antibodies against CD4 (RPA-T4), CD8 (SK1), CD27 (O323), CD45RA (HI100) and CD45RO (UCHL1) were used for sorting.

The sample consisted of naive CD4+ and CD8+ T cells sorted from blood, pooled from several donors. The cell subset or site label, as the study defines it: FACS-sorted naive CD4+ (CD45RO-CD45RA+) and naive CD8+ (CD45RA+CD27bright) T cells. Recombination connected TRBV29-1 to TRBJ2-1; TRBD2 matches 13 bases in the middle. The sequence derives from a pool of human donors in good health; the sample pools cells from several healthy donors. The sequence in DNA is TGCAGCGTTATGCGACTAGCGGGAGGCTATGAGCAGTTCTTC. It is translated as CSVMRLAGGYEQFF.